The subject of this entry is one T cell receptor (beta chain). The repertoire was sequenced with immunoSEQ multiplex PCR; TCRdb's copy has only in-frame clones and lacks some. There are 300,000 to 350,000 clones in the sample; 75% to 95% occur only once, and 6.8% lies in the top ten. This sample is drawn from a study of blood T cell repertoires in COVID-19. This CDR3 contains 15 residues. J was trimmed by 6 bases and V by 1 base; bases with no gene match: 8. Germline CDR1 SGHNT, CDR2 YYREEE (reference sequence). The clonotype was recovered from a woman between 25 and 40 years old with COVID-19, enrolled during active disease. The source material was peripheral blood. The chain recombines TRBV5-4 with TRBJ2-5; 8 nucleotides align to TRBD2. Here the CDR3 reads CASSLPTSGRKTQYF. Here the CDR3 DNA reads TGTGCCAGCAGCTTGCCAACTAGCGGAAGAAAGACCCAGTACTTC.